The subject of this entry is one T cell receptor beta chain. Using its own MiXCR run on the RT-PCR reads, TCRdb lists one record per CDR3 protein. The data hold about 680,000 distinct CDR3 sequences, with 11% to 15% observed a single time. With 9 bases clipped from V and 4 bases from J, the junction kept 6 bases outside the gene matches. This CDR3 has 14 amino acids. CDR1 LNHDA and CDR2 SQIVND come from the germline V gene (reference sequence). The chain uses TRBV19 and TRBJ2-3; TRBD1 aligns across 11 bases. This clonotype originated in a female donor in good health, serving as a healthy control. Sequences were obtained from memory CD4+ T cells from blood. The CDR3 DNA reads as TGTGCCAGCCGGGACAGGGGGAAAGCAGATACGCAGTATTTT. Its translation is CASRDRGKADTQYF.